Below are 31 T cell receptor beta chains sequenced from a single sample in a study of shared clonotypes between healthy human individuals. Profiling relied on immunoSEQ multiplex PCR, and the TCRdb table lists in-frame clones only, not all of them. The table shows about 2.3 million clones, with around 92% occurring only once. Sequencing input: naive CD4+ T cells from PBMCs. Subset reported: CD45RA+ positively selected. All receptors come from a man between 18 and 35 years old in good health. Some clones in this sample may be carry-over from other donors' samples.

The chain has TRBV2 and TRBJ2-7, with TRBD2 identical over 8 bases. The CDR3 extends over 16 amino acids. CDR1 and CDR2 from the germline V gene are SNHLY and FYNNEI. J was trimmed by 4 bases and V by 5 bases; bases with no gene match: 13. The CDR3 region is CASSPREGGRKYEQYF. The CDR3 bases are TGTGCCAGCAGTCCTAGGGAAGGCGGGAGGAAATACGAGCAGTACTTC.

This clone turned up a few times. V usage is TRBV6-5 and J usage is TRBJ1-5; no clear D gene. The CDR3 is 14 amino acids. V lost 5 bases to trimming and J lost 4 bases, with 12 bases between them. The germline CDR1 and CDR2 sequences are MNHEY and SVGAGI. The DNA of the CDR3 is TGTGCCAGCAGTCGGCGGTCGGGGAATCAGCCCCAGCATTTT. Translating it yields CASSRRSGNQPQHF.

This clone was seen a few times. Other DNA sequences in this sample translate to the same CDR3. The chain has TRBV5-1 and TRBJ1-1; D gene ambiguous. The germline gives CDR1 SGHRS, CDR2 YFSETQ. The CDR3 is 13 residues long. V was pared by 0 bases and J by 0 bases, with 3 bases between. The CDR3 spells CASSLGVNTEAFF. The CDR3 DNA reads as TGCGCCAGCAGCTTGGGTGTGAACACTGAAGCTTTCTTT.

The rearrangement uses TRBV7-2 and TRBJ1-4; TRBD1 matches 9 bases. This CDR3 has 15 amino acids. Germline lookup yields CDR1 SGHTA and CDR2 FQGNSA. V lost 7 bases and J lost 8; bases outside the gene matches: 11. The CDR3 DNA reads as TGTGCCAGCACCTCCGTAACCGGGACAGGGGAAAAACTGTTTTTT. This translates into CASTSVTGTGEKLFF.

The rearrangement uses TRBV27 and TRBJ2-5, with 12 bases aligning to TRBD2. The V segment lost 3 bases and the J segment 4 bases; nucleotides outside the gene matches: 9. CDR1 is MNHEY, CDR2 SMNVEV, per germline (reference sequence). The CDR3 extends over 17 amino acids. The CDR3 DNA reads TGTGCCAGCAGTTTCCGCTCTAGCGGGAGGGTCCCAGAGACCCAGTACTTC. Translation: CASSFRSSGRVPETQYF.

CDR3 in amino acids: CASRTRGLLAGQFF. For the CDR3, the DNA is TGTGCCAGCCGAACAAGGGGACTACTAGCAGGGCAGTTCTTC. The V and J genes are TRBV6-5 and TRBJ2-1, with 7 bases identical to TRBD2. The V gene end was trimmed by 8 bases and the J gene end by 12 bases; junction bases not matched to a gene: 16. CDR1 is MNHEY and CDR2 is SVGAGI in the germline V gene. CDR3 length: 14 amino acids.

This chain connects TRBV7-9 to TRBJ2-3; D is possibly TRBD1 (5 bases). V was cut by 5 bases and J by 0 bases, with 12 bases left in between. Germline loops: CDR1 SEHNR, CDR2 FQNEAQ (reference sequence). This CDR3 spans 15 amino acids. CDR3 nucleotides: TGTGCCAGCAGCGGCGGCAGGGCTAGCACAGATACGCAGTATTTT. Translating gives CASSGGRASTDTQYF.

J is TRBJ1-1 and V is TRBV7-2, with D unresolved. V lost 5 bases and J 1 base, leaving 14 bases between the germline ends. The CDR3 runs 15 residues. The germline V gene has CDR1 SGHTA and CDR2 FQGNSA. The CDR3: CASSLLGLRNTEAFF. The CDR3 bases are TGTGCCAGCAGCCTGCTTGGGCTGAGGAACACTGAAGCTTTCTTT.

The V call is TRBV27, the J call TRBJ1-5; the match to TRBD1 covers 8 bases. Germline values: CDR1 MNHEY, CDR2 SMNVEV (reference sequence). V shed 6 bases, J shed 4 bases, and the junction held 17 bases outside the gene matches. The CDR3 runs to 18 residues. This CDR3 reads CASRKQGALGRENQPQHF. As DNA, the CDR3 is TGTGCCAGCAGGAAGCAGGGGGCCTTAGGTAGAGAAAATCAGCCCCAGCATTTT.

This chain uses TRBV28 with TRBJ2-7, with D maybe TRBD1 (5 bases). The CDR3 sequence is 11 residues long. Germline V gives CDR1 MDHEN, CDR2 SYDVKM. V lost 8 bases and J lost 7, with 12 bases in between. Here the CDR3 DNA reads TGTGCCAGCCAGGGCACGATAGAGCAGTACTTC. Protein product: CASQGTIEQYF.

The gene calls are TRBV28 and TRBJ1-2; possibly TRBD1 for D (5 bases). This CDR3 is 16 amino acids long. Germline V CDR1 and CDR2: MDHEN, SYDVKM. V was trimmed by 2 bases and J by 8 bases, leaving 21 bases between them. The CDR3 is CASSLPYPGAVFGYTF. The CDR3 nucleotides read TGTGCCAGCAGTTTACCATACCCCGGGGCCGTGTTCGGCTACACCTTC.

In this sample, this clone turned up once. J is TRBJ2-1 and V is TRBV28; 10 positions match TRBD2. Germline values: CDR1 MDHEN, CDR2 SYDVKM. V trimming: 8 bases; J trimming: 3 bases; junction bases outside the gene matches: 4. This CDR3 spans 14 amino acids. In DNA form, the CDR3 reads TGTGCCAGCGTATTAGCGGGAGGCTACAATGAGCAGTTCTTC. Amino acid sequence: CASVLAGGYNEQFF. Full variable domain (missing parts from reference TRBV28 and TRBJ2-1): DVKVTQSSRYLVKRTGEKVFLECVQDMDHENMFWYRQDPGLGLRLIYFSYDVKMKEKGDIPEGYSVSREKKERFSLILESASTNQTSMYLCASVLAGGYNEQFFGPGTRLTVL.

This sequence joins TRBV30 and TRBJ2-1; D perhaps matches TRBD1 (6 bases). V was shortened by 3 bases and J by 4 bases, with 10 bases between the two germline ends. The CDR3 sequence is 13 residues long. Germline V gene sequence: CDR1 GTSNPN, CDR2 SVGIG (reference sequence). The CDR3 loop reads CAWSWGTYNEQFF. In DNA form, the CDR3 reads TGTGCCTGGAGCTGGGGGACATACAATGAGCAGTTCTTC.

This clone has just one count. The chain joins TRBV5-1 to TRBJ1-1, with D uncertain. Per the germline V gene, CDR1 is SGHRS and CDR2 is YFSETQ. Trimming stripped 5 bases from V and 0 bases from J, with 11 bases between. The CDR3 spans 14 residues. DNA for the CDR3: TGCGCCAGCAGTTTCGGGATGTTGAACACTGAAGCTTTCTTT. It translates to CASSFGMLNTEAFF.

The chain links TRBV6-1 to TRBJ2-5; D is possibly TRBD2 (6 bases). This CDR3 has 14 amino acids. Deletions cut 7 bases from V and 5 bases from J, with 17 bases between. Looked up from germline, CDR1 is MNHNS and CDR2 is SASEGT. CDR3 sequence (DNA): TGTGCCAGCACGGACTACCGTCATGGGGAGACCCAGTACTTC. Amino acids: CASTDYRHGETQYF.

The chain combines TRBV28 with TRBJ1-1; TRBD1 matches 7 bases. The V and J ends lost 3 bases and 6 bases, in that order; junction bases with no gene match: 7. CDR3 length: 14 amino acids. Germline lookup yields CDR1 MDHEN and CDR2 SYDVKM. The CDR3, as DNA: TGTGCCAGCAGTTTCCTAGACAGGGTCTCTGAAGCTTTCTTT. It translates to CASSFLDRVSEAFF.

The V gene is TRBV5-4, the J gene TRBJ2-7, with 8 bases fitting TRBD1. The CDR3 covers 15 residues. Germline V gene data show CDR1 as SGHNT and CDR2 as YYREEE (reference sequence). V lost 3 bases to trimming and J lost 5 bases; unmatched junction nucleotides: 10. CDR3 residues: CASSSNRGAYNEQYF. CDR3 bases: TGTGCCAGCAGCTCGAACAGGGGGGCTTACAACGAGCAGTACTTC.

This sequence joins TRBV5-5 and TRBJ2-7; 7 nucleotides agree with TRBD1. The CDR3 contains 14 residues. J was trimmed by 4 bases and V by 0 bases; bases with no gene match: 4. The germline gives CDR1 SGHKS, CDR2 YYEKEE (reference sequence). CDR3 amino acids: CASSLDRGGYEQYF. CDR3 DNA: TGTGCCAGCAGCTTGGACAGGGGCGGGTACGAGCAGTACTTC.

A note on this clone: Other nucleotide sequences in the sample specify the same CDR3. CDR3 sequence (DNA): TGCGCCAGCAGCTTGGGAAGCAATCAGCCCCAGCATTTT. Its translation is CASSLGSNQPQHF. This chain uses TRBV5-1 with TRBJ1-5; D unresolved. This CDR3 contains 13 residues. Germline-derived CDR1 and CDR2 are SGHRS and YFSETQ. Trimming took 0 bases from V and 1 from J, leaving 2 bases between them.

The chain joins TRBV6-6 to TRBJ2-1; 11 bases map to TRBD2. V shed 5 bases and J 6 bases; nucleotides not matched to a gene: 9. The CDR3 loop spans 16 amino acids. CDR1 MNHNY and CDR2 SVGAGI come from the germline V gene (reference sequence). DNA for the CDR3: TGTGCCAGCAGTAGGGGGAGGACTAGCGGGCTCAATGAGCAGTTCTTC. This codes for CASSRGRTSGLNEQFF.

In its sample, this clone was seen once. J is TRBJ2-7 and V is TRBV9, with TRBD1 as a possible D gene (7 bases). Germline V CDR1 and CDR2: SGDLS, YYNGEE. This CDR3 has 14 residues. Trimming cost V 4 bases and J 2 bases, with 13 bases left between them. The CDR3 region has the DNA TGTGCCAGCAGCAGTCAGGGGGGCCCCTACGAGCAGTACTTC. Translating gives CASSSQGGPYEQYF.

This chain joins TRBV5-1 and TRBJ2-3, with D perhaps TRBD1 (5 bases). CDR1 SGHRS and CDR2 YFSETQ come from the germline V gene. The CDR3 runs 14 residues. Trimming cost V 4 bases and J 2 bases, with 11 bases left between them. CDR3 in DNA: TGCGCCAGCAGCGGGGCCCCGGACACAGATACGCAGTATTTT. As protein: CASSGAPDTDTQYF.

The chain has TRBV14 and TRBJ2-5; D not resolved. CDR3 length equals 15 residues. Germline-derived CDR1 and CDR2 are SGHDN and FVKESK. With 3 bases removed from V and 5 bases from J, the gap between germline ends came to 16 bases. The CDR3 here is CASSQKTGPLETQYF. In DNA, the CDR3 is TGTGCCAGCAGCCAGAAAACCGGGCCGTTGGAGACCCAGTACTTC.

The V gene is TRBV11-3, the J gene TRBJ2-2; 8 bases are a match to TRBD2. CDR3 length: 19 residues. Unmatched junction bases numbered 10, after V lost 0 bases and J lost 1 base. In germline, CDR1 is SGHNT, CDR2 YENEEA. The CDR3 here is CASSLEVAPTSENTGELFF. The CDR3 DNA follows: TGTGCCAGCAGCTTAGAGGTGGCCCCGACTAGCGAGAACACCGGGGAGCTGTTTTTT.

The chain is built from TRBV7-2 and TRBJ1-1; 7 bases line up with TRBD1. The length of the CDR3 is 13 residues. J gave up 7 bases and V 1 base, and 3 bases lay outside the gene matches. Germline assignment: CDR1 SGHTA and CDR2 FQGNSA. The CDR3 sequence is CASSLGQGLEAFF. The DNA for the CDR3 is TGTGCCAGCAGCTTAGGACAGGGACTTGAAGCTTTCTTT.

V usage is TRBV5-1 and J usage is TRBJ2-1; no firm D call. The germline V and J ends were trimmed by 2 bases and 5 bases, with 11 bases remaining between them. Germline V CDR1 and CDR2: SGHRS, YFSETQ. The CDR3 totals 14 residues. The CDR3 is CASSFAVGDNEQFF. Written as DNA, the CDR3 is TGCGCCAGCAGCTTTGCGGTAGGAGACAATGAGCAGTTCTTC.

Here the CDR3 DNA reads TGTGCCAGCAGTTTCCTGGGAGCAACTAATGAAAAACTGTTTTTT. Residues: CASSFLGATNEKLFF. The rearrangement links TRBV28 to TRBJ1-4; D gene unclear. Germline assignment: CDR1 MDHEN and CDR2 SYDVKM. The CDR3 is made up of 15 amino acids. The V end was cut by 3 bases, the J end by 0 bases, with 8 bases between.

This clone was seen a single time. This chain uses TRBV5-1 with TRBJ1-4, with 9 nucleotides matching TRBD1. CDR3 size: 15 residues. Losses at the gene ends were 5 bases for V and 4 bases for J; bases not matched to a gene: 6. CDR1 and CDR2 from the germline V gene are SGHRS and YFSETQ. Written as DNA, the CDR3 is TGCGCCAGCAGTCCCCTGGACAGGGGTAATGAAAAACTGTTTTTT. This sequence encodes CASSPLDRGNEKLFF.

The chain joins TRBV28 to TRBJ1-3, with D hard to call. Per germline, CDR1 MDHEN and CDR2 SYDVKM. Trimming took 6 bases from V and 4 from J, leaving 16 bases between them. The CDR3 length is 15 residues. The DNA for the CDR3 is TGTGCCAGCAGCACCCCAGCCGGGTCCGGAAACACCATATATTTT. Its protein is CASSTPAGSGNTIYF.

The rearrangement joins TRBV19 to TRBJ2-6; D remains ambiguous. Germline V gene sequence: CDR1 LNHDA, CDR2 SQIVND (reference sequence). V lost 5 bases and J 0 bases, leaving 8 bases between the germline ends. CDR3 length equals 15 residues. The CDR3 DNA follows: TGTGCCAGTAGTCCTCTCCGCTCTGGGGCCAACGTCCTGACTTTC. Translated: CASSPLRSGANVLTF.

V is TRBV5-6 and J is TRBJ2-2, with D possibly matching TRBD2 (5 bases). The CDR3 has 16 residues. From germline, CDR1 is SGHDT and CDR2 YYEEEE. Trimming removed 0 bases at V and 6 bases at J, with 15 bases between. The CDR3 loop is CASSLGRRYSAGELFF. The CDR3 nucleotides read TGTGCCAGCAGCTTGGGCAGACGGTATAGCGCCGGGGAGCTGTTTTTT.